This T cell receptor beta chain emerged from a study of Ad26.COV2.S vaccination and SARS-CoV-2 variants. Broader study findings: The breadth of spike-specific CD8+ and CD4+ T cell responses after vaccination was reportedly substantial. Spike-specific TCR breadth was greater in vaccine than placebo recipients. Vaccine recipients and placebo recipients showed similar non-spike TCR breadth.

Regarding this clone: What it recognizes is unknown.

CDR3 length: 13 amino acids. Per germline, CDR1 GTSNPN and CDR2 SVGIG (reference sequence). Deletions cut 7 bases from V and 4 bases from J, with 14 bases between. Produced via immunoSEQ multiplex PCR; TCRdb's table is partial and in-frame only. The table lists more than 400,000 clones, about 90% of them singletons, with more than 1.5% in the top ten. Sample treatment: approximately 18 received Ad26.COV2.S at low or high dose, single or two shots; several received placebo; per-sample allocation not given. Samples were taken on day 63 after the first vaccine or placebo injection. This adult donor, from Boston, was 18-55 years old.

J is TRBJ1-5 and V is TRBV30; D unresolved. Here the sequenced sample was peripheral blood, taken in a trial of Ad26.COV2.S vaccine versus placebo. The sequence derives from a person aged 18-60 years who received the Ad26.COV2.S COVID-19 vaccine or a placebo. The CDR3 bases are TGTGCCTATACCTTGGGAGGGAATCAGCCCCAGCATTTT. It codes for CAYTLGGNQPQHF.